These T cell receptor beta chains were read from a single sample in a study of PD-1 blockade in classical Hodgkin lymphoma. The protocol was immunoSEQ multiplex PCR, while the TCRdb copy is restricted to in-frame clones and leaves out a portion. This sample has approximately 22,000 clones, with about 80% found just once. Here the sequenced sample was peripheral blood mononuclear cells (PBMCs), taken before the fourth cycle of nivolumab. Every receptor here comes from a human donor with classical Hodgkin lymphoma. Both conserved end residues are part of each CDR3. D genes are given only for firm matches. Size is omitted from some rows. Given values are once, few, many or a class for expanded clones.

V gene,D gene,clone size,J gene,CDR3 DNA,CDR3 protein
TRBV2,TRBD1,few,TRBJ1-2,TGTGCCCAGGGACAGGGGAGTGGCTACACCTTC,CAQGQGSGYTF
TRBV7-9,TRBD1,once,TRBJ2-6,TGTGCCAGCAGCCGCCTGGACAGGCACTCTGGGGCCAACGTCCTGACTTTC,CASSRLDRHSGANVLTF
TRBV13,-,few,TRBJ2-1,TGTGCCAGCAGCCTAGGAGGGTACAATGAGCAGTTCTTC,CASSLGGYNEQFF
TRBV4-1,-,-,TRBJ1-5,TGCGCCAGCAGCCCCTACGGGGATAATCAGCCCCAGCATTTT,CASSPYGDNQPQHF
TRBV19,TRBD1,once,TRBJ2-7,TGTGCCAGTAGTCCGGACAGGGGTTCTTACTACGAGCAGTACTTC,CASSPDRGSYYEQYF
TRBV4-1,TRBD1,-,TRBJ2-2,TGCGCCAGCAGTTACCAGGGGGCGAACACCGGGGAGCTGTTTTTT,CASSYQGANTGELFF
TRBV4-3,TRBD2,-,TRBJ2-7,TGCGCCAGCAGCCAGGCCTTGGGAAGCGGGAGAAACTACGAGCAGTACTTC,CASSQALGSGRNYEQYF
TRBV6-5,-,few,TRBJ2-7,TGTGCCAGCAAACCCGGGGGAGACTACGAGCAGTACTTC,CASKPGGDYEQYF
TRBV30,-,-,TRBJ2-1,TGTGCCTGGAATACCCGCTTCAATGAGCAGTTCTTC,CAWNTRFNEQFF
TRBV6-5,-,-,TRBJ2-7,TGTGCCAGCAGTTATAGGGAAGGTGGGTACGAGCAGTACTTC,CASSYREGGYEQYF
TRBV5-1,TRBD2,-,TRBJ2-1,TGCGCCAGCATCCTTGGGACTAGCGGGAACAATGAGCAGTTCTTC,CASILGTSGNNEQFF
TRBV7-9,TRBD2,once,TRBJ2-3,TGTGCCAGCAGCTTTAGACTAGCGGGGGGGCGAGATACGCAGTATTTT,CASSFRLAGGRDTQYF
TRBV5-1,-,-,TRBJ1-1,TGCGCCAGCAGCCCGGTGATTGGGGCCGGAACTGAAGCTTTCTTT,CASSPVIGAGTEAFF
TRBV9,TRBD1,-,TRBJ2-3,TGTGCCAGCAGCACTTGGACAGGCCCCCCCACAGATACGCAGTATTTT,CASSTWTGPPTDTQYF
TRBV7-9,-,-,TRBJ2-4,TGTGCCAGCAGCTACCGAGGCATTCAGTACTTC,CASSYRGIQYF
TRBV5-6,-,-,TRBJ2-3,TGTGCCAGCAGCTTGGTACTCACAGATACGCAGTATTTT,CASSLVLTDTQYF
TRBV14,-,-,TRBJ2-1,TGTGCCAGCAGCCAATATTATGGGGAAAATGAGCAGTTCTTC,CASSQYYGENEQFF
TRBV4-2,-,-,TRBJ1-2,TGTGCCAGCAGCCAAGAGATAGGGGTGGTCTATGGCTACACCTTC,CASSQEIGVVYGYTF
TRBV5-1,TRBD1,-,TRBJ1-6,TGCGCCAGCAGCACCGGACAGGGGAATAATTCACCCCTCCACTTT,CASSTGQGNNSPLHF
TRBV29-1,-,few,TRBJ1-1,TGCAGCGTTGATTTGGCCGGGGCTTTCTTT,CSVDLAGAFF
TRBV11-2,-,once,TRBJ2-5,TGTGCCAGCAGCCGTAACTTATACGGGGAGACCCAGTACTTC,CASSRNLYGETQYF
TRBV5-4,-,once,TRBJ1-2,TGTGCCAGCAGGGACCTGACCGTCTCTCTTAACTATGGCTACACCTTC,CASRDLTVSLNYGYTF
TRBV7-3,-,-,TRBJ2-5,TGTGCCAGCAGCCTAGTAGGGAGAATGGAGACCCAGTACTTC,CASSLVGRMETQYF
TRBV15,-,-,TRBJ1-2,TGTGCCACCAGCAGAGATTCAGACTTCTATGGCTACACCTTC,CATSRDSDFYGYTF
TRBV29-1,TRBD1,-,TRBJ2-1,TGCAGCGTAAACGGACAGGGTGTGACGGGCGAGCAGTTCTTC,CSVNGQGVTGEQFF
TRBV5-6,-,-,TRBJ2-2,TGTGCCAGCAGCTCCCTCCCTACGATTGACACCGGGGAGCTGTTTTTT,CASSSLPTIDTGELFF
TRBV7-9,-,-,TRBJ1-1,TGTGCCAGCAGCTTACAGGCGTCTTACACTGAAGCTTTCTTT,CASSLQASYTEAFF